These T cell receptor beta chains were read from a single sample in a study of technical replicates of blood from a handful of donors. Clones were read by immunoSEQ multiplex PCR, and TCRdb kept only the in-frame ones, dropping some. The sample carries over 90,000 clones, 95% recorded once. What was sequenced was T cells isolated from PBMCs. These receptors were taken from a human donor in good health. The CDR3 runs from the conserved cysteine through the conserved F or W. D genes are given only for firm matches. Some rows have no size entry. The others give once, few or many, or a class for an expanded clone.

NA NA TRBJ2-7 TRBV30 TGTGCCTGGAACAGGGGTCCGGGGGACGAGCAGTACTTC CAWNRGPGDEQYF
TRBD1 NA TRBJ2-7 TRBV5-1 TGCGCCAGCAGCGCCACCGGGACAGGGACCAACGAGCAGTACTTC CASSATGTGTNEQYF
TRBD2 NA TRBJ2-7 TRBV11-2 TGTGCCAGCAGCGCCGGGGGGGTTGCGTACTTC CASSAGGVAYF
TRBD1 once TRBJ1-1 TRBV27 TGTGCCAGCAGAAGGGGACAGGGGTCGGGTTTTTACACTGAAGCTTTCTTT CASRRGQGSGFYTEAFF
TRBD1 NA TRBJ2-7 TRBV28 TGTGCCAGCAGTTGGACAGGGGCTGGGAGGTACGAGCAGTACTTC CASSWTGAGRYEQYF
TRBD2 NA TRBJ2-7 TRBV28 TGTGCCAGCAGTCGCCTAGCGGGAGGCTTCATCGAGCAGTACTTC CASSRLAGGFIEQYF
TRBD1 NA TRBJ1-5 TRBV7-8 TGTGCCAGCAGCTTAGGGACAGGGTGGGTTAGCAATCAGCCCCAGCATTTT CASSLGTGWVSNQPQHF
TRBD1 NA TRBJ1-1 TRBV14 TGTGCCAGCAGCCAAGATCTCGGGACAGGGGCGGGTCAAGGGGACACTGAAGCTTTCTTT CASSQDLGTGAGQGDTEAFF
TRBD1 once TRBJ1-2 TRBV11-2 TGTGCCAGCAGAAGGCCGGGACAGGGAGACTATGGCTACACCTTC CASRRPGQGDYGYTF
TRBD1 NA TRBJ2-5 TRBV5-6 TGTGCCAGCAGCTTGAATCTGGCAGGGGGCCTTCGGGAGACCCAGTACTTC CASSLNLAGGLRETQYF
NA NA TRBJ2-2 TRBV5-1 TGCGCCAGCAGCTCGGTAACCGGGGAGCTGTTTTTT CASSSVTGELFF
NA NA TRBJ1-4 TRBV27 TGTGCCAGCAGTTTCTACGGTGAAAAACTGTTTTTT CASSFYGEKLFF
TRBD2 NA TRBJ2-4 TRBV19 TGTGCCAGTAGTCCCACCGGGACTAGCGGGTTCCTAAACATTCAGTACTTC CASSPTGTSGFLNIQYF
NA NA TRBJ1-2 TRBV29-1 TGCAGCGTTTACGCCGACAGGACATATGGCTACACCTTC CSVYADRTYGYTF
TRBD1 NA TRBJ2-3 TRBV5-8 TGTGCCAGCAGCTTGGGGACAGGGACGACTAGCACAGATACGCAGTATTTT CASSLGTGTTSTDTQYF
TRBD1 NA TRBJ2-1 TRBV5-1 TGCGCCAGCAGCTGGAGGACAGGCGAAGTTCACAATGAGCAGTTCTTC CASSWRTGEVHNEQFF
NA NA TRBJ1-5 TRBV7-9 TGTGCCAGCAGCTTATACGGGGATCAGCCCCAGCATTTT CASSLYGDQPQHF
NA NA TRBJ2-1 TRBV7-8 TGTGCCAGCAGCTTTGGGCGGGGTTACAATGAGCAGTTCTTC CASSFGRGYNEQFF
NA NA TRBJ1-2 TRBV30 TGTGCCTGGAGGGCGGACAGCCACTATGGCTACACCTTC CAWRADSHYGYTF
TRBD1 NA TRBJ2-2 TRBV29-1 TGCAGCGTTTACAGGGGCCCCGGGGAGCTGTTTTTT CSVYRGPGELFF
NA once TRBJ2-7 TRBV4-1 TGCGCCAGCAGCCAAGAAAGGAGAAGCGGCCCTCGGGAGCAGTACTTC CASSQERRSGPREQYF
NA NA TRBJ1-5 TRBV6-5 TGTGCCAGCAAATCCGAACAGGGTCCCAATCAGCCCCAGCATTTT CASKSEQGPNQPQHF
NA once TRBJ1-2 TRBV15 TGTGCCACCAGCCGGGAGCCAAAGGGCTACACCTTC CATSREPKGYTF
TRBD2 NA TRBJ2-7 TRBV28 TGTGCCAGCAGTTCGGGAGGCTCCTACGAGCAGTACTTC CASSSGGSYEQYF
NA NA TRBJ1-5 TRBV4-2 TGTGCCAGCAGCCAAGACGGTCAGCCCCAGCATTTT CASSQDGQPQHF